Reported below is one T cell receptor (beta chain). This CDR3 spans 12 amino acids. V lost 2 bases, J lost 6 bases, and 8 bases lay in between. This sample is part of a study of blood T cell repertoires in COVID-19. Study information: T cells, B-cell-depleted T cells, or PBMCs provided the cDNA or gDNA that served as material.

Profiling relied on immunoSEQ multiplex PCR, and the TCRdb table lists in-frame clones only, not all of them. The sample lists about 230,000 clones, approximately 90% occurring once. The sequencing input was PBMCs or T cells enriched from blood (not recorded which). The chain carries TRBV12-3 or TRBV12-4 and TRBJ2-7; D is undetermined. The receptor was derived from a young man who had recovered from COVID-19. CDR3 sequence (DNA): TGTGCCAGCAGTTTAAAGCCGGGCGAGCAGTACTTC. Protein product: CASSLKPGEQYF.